This TCR beta chain originates from a study of T cell responses to AZD1222 COVID-19 vaccine. Study-level results: Vaccine-associated CD4 TCRs spanned spike, dominant at 160-218 and 743-854. No repertoire was sampled before or during the peak T cell response, only after it.

The study pooled second doses at about 4 or about 12 weeks. Trimming pared 0 bases from V and 4 bases from J, leaving 22 bases between. Germline V gives CDR1 SGHTS, CDR2 YDEGEE. The CDR3 is made up of 18 amino acids. Profiled with immunoSEQ multiplex PCR; TCRdb holds only in-frame clones, not every one. The sample carries over 150,000 clones, around 89% recorded once. About this clone itself: Its antigen is still unknown.

The sequenced sample was peripheral blood, obtained 28 days after the second AZD1222 dose. The chain combines TRBV5-8 with TRBJ1-2, with D unresolved. The TCR comes from an adult who received the AZD1222 COVID-19 vaccine. This CDR3 reads CASSLAGSAPTDPYGYTF. For the CDR3, the DNA is TGTGCCAGCAGCTTGGCCGGATCCGCCCCAACCGACCCCTATGGCTACACCTTC. Filled out from reference TRBV5-8 and TRBJ1-2, the complete variable domain reads EAGVTQSPTHLIKTRGQQATLRCSPISGHTSVYWYQQALGLGLQFLLWYDEGEERNRGNFPPRFSGRQFPNYSSELNVNALELEDSALYLCASSLAGSAPTDPYGYTFGSGTRLTVV.